Detailed here is one T cell receptor (beta chain). The antigen remains undetermined. Trimming cost V 5 bases and J 5 bases; bases outside gene matches: 5. The CDR3 spans 14 residues. These data originate in a study of T cell repertoires in cytomegalovirus infection. Whole-study context: Peptides in the study included HLA-C-restricted and HLA-B-restricted CMV epitopes. An indication of both CMV infection and matching HLA type came from public TCR beta signatures.

TCRdb redid the calling of the reads with MiXCR, one entry per CDR3 protein. Seen here are approximately 270,000 distinct CDR3 sequences, roughly a fifth observed once, and the top ten hold roughly a fifth. Study conclusions and caveats: Cumulative frequency of public TCR beta families picked out carriers of CMV plus the relevant HLA. The ex vivo response was dominated by HLA-C-restricted CMV-specific TCR beta clonotypes.

The gene calls are TRBV12-3 or TRBV12-4 and TRBJ1-2; 10 bases are shared with TRBD1. The clonotype comes from a human donor in good health (CMV status not recorded). Some clones in this sample may be carry-over from other donors' samples. The source was cultured PBMCs, collected from culture after CMV antigen stimulation. CDR3 region: CASSRQGAGYGYTF. Here the CDR3 DNA reads TGTGCCAGCAGTCGACAGGGGGCTGGTTATGGCTACACCTTC.